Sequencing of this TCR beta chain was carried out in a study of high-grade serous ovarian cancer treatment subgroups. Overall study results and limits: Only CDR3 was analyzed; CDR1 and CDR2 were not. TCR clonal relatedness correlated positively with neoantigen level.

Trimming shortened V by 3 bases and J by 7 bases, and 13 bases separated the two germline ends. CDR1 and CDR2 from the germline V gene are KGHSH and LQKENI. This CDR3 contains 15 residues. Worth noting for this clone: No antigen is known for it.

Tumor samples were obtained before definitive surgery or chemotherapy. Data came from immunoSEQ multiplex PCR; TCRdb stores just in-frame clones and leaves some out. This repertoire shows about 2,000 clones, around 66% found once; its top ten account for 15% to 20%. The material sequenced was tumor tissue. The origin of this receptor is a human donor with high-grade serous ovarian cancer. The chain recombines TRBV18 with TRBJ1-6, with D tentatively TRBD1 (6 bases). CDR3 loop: CASSPVGAGNSPLHF. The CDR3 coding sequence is TGTGCCAGCTCACCTGTGGGGGCTGGGAATTCACCCCTCCACTTT.